This T cell receptor (beta chain) was identified in a study of regulatory T cells in long-lasting Graves disease. Study-wide findings and caveats: Persistent Graves' patients possessed reduced TCR diversity relative to recently diagnosed ones.

Time point described: newly diagnosed GD, antithyroid drugs for less than 3 months. The authors made the TCR library using RNA they extracted from PBMCs. Trimming removed 2 bases at V and 7 bases at J, with 6 bases between. This CDR3 has 12 residues. Germline V gene data show CDR1 as LNHDA and CDR2 as SQIVND (reference sequence). To make TCR beta libraries, researchers used iRepertoire HTBI primers and Arm-PCR of CDR3 regions. TCRdb reprocessed the multiplex PCR reads via MiXCR and lists one record per CDR3 protein. The sample lists 400,000 to 500,000 distinct CDR3 sequences, 14% to 15% seen once, with approximately 16% in the top ten. This clonotype was detected only once. Its antigen is undetermined. This sample also appeared in a second study, on T cells in Graves' hyperthyroidism and ophthalmopathy. That publication notes: Diagnoses rested on clinical symptoms, serum thyroxine and TRAb, thyroid ultrasound and orbital computed tomography.

The TCR sequence derives from a woman aged 25 to 39 with Graves disease. The chain recombines TRBV19 with TRBJ1-5; no clear D. The sample consisted of peripheral blood mononuclear cells (PBMCs), taken at new diagnosis, from a patient treated with antithyroid drugs. The CDR3 nucleotides read TGTGCCAGTAGTATAATGGGACAGCCCCAGCATTTT. This sequence encodes CASSIMGQPQHF.